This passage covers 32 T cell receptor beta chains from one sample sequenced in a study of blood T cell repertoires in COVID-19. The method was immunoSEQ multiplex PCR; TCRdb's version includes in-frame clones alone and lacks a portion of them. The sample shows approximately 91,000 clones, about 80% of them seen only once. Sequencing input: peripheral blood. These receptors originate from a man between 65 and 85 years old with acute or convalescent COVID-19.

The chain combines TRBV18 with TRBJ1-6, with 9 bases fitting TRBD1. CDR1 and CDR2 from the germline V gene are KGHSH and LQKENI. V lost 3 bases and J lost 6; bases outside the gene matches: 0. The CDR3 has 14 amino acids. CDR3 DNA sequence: TGTGCCAGCTCACCGGGACAGGGTAATTCACCCCTCCACTTT. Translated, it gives CASSPGQGNSPLHF.

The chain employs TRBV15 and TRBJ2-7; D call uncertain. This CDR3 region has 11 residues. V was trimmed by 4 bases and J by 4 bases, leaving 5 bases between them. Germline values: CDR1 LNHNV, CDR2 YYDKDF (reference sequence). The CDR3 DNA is TGTGCCACCAGCAATCGGTACGAGCAGTACTTC. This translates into CATSNRYEQYF.

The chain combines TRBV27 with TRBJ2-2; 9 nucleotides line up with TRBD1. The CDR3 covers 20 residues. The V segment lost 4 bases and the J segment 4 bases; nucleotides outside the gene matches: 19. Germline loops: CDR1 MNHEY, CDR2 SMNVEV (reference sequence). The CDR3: CASSWGYGTQGALGTGELFF. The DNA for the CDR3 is TGTGCCAGCAGTTGGGGGTACGGGACACAGGGGGCGCTGGGCACCGGGGAGCTGTTTTTT.

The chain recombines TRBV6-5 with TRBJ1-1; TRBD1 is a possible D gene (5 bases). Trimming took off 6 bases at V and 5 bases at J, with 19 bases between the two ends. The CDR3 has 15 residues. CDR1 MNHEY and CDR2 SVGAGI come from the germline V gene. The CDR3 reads CASSSGGLGGTEAFF. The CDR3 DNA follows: TGTGCCAGCAGCTCCGGTGGCCTCGGGGGAACTGAAGCTTTCTTT.

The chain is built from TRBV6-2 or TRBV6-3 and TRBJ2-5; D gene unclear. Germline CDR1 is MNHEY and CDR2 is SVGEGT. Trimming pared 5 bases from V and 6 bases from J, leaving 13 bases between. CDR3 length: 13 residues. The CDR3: CASSTPDRKTQYF. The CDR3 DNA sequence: TGTGCCAGCAGTACCCCCGATAGAAAGACCCAGTACTTC.

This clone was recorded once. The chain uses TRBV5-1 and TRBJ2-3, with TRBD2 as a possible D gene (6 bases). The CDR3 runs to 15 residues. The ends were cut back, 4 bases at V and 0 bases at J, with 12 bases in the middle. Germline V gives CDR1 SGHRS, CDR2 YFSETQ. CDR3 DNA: TGCGCCAGCAGCCAGGGACTTACTAGCACAGATACGCAGTATTTT. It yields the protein CASSQGLTSTDTQYF.

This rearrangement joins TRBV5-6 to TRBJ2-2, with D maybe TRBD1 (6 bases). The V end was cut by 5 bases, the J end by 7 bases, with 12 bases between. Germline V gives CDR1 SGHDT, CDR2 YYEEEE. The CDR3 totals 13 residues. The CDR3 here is CASRKTGSGELFF. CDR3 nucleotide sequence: TGTGCCAGCAGGAAAACAGGGAGCGGGGAGCTGTTTTTT.

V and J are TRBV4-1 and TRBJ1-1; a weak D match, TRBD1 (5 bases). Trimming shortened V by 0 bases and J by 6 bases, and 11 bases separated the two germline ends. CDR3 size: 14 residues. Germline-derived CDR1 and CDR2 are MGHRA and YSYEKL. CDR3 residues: CASSQERRGAEAFF. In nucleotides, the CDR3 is TGCGCCAGCAGCCAAGAACGACGGGGGGCTGAAGCTTTCTTT.

The CDR3 is CASSAFQGVNTEAFF. The CDR3 DNA follows: TGTGCCAGCAGCGCCTTTCAGGGGGTGAACACTGAAGCTTTCTTT. The rearrangement joins TRBV11-1 to TRBJ1-1, with 7 bases matching TRBD1. The CDR3 contains 15 residues. V lost 5 bases to trimming and J lost 0 bases; unmatched junction nucleotides: 6. Germline CDR1 reads SGHAT; CDR2 reads FQDESV (reference sequence).

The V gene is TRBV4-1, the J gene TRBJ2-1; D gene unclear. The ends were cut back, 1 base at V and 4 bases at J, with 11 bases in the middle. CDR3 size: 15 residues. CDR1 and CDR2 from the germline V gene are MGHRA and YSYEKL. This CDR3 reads CASSQGLDRYNEQFF. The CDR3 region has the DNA TGCGCCAGCAGCCAAGGGCTAGACCGTTACAATGAGCAGTTCTTC.

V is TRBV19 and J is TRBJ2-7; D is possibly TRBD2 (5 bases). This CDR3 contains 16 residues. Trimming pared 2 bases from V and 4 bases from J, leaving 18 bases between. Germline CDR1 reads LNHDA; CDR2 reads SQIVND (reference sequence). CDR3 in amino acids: CASSIIPNSGGYEQYF. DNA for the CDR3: TGTGCCAGTAGTATAATCCCCAACAGTGGAGGATACGAGCAGTACTTC.

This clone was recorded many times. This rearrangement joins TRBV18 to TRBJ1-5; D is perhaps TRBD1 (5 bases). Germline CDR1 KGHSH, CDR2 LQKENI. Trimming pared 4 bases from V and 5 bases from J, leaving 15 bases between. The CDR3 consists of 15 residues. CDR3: CASSHDRWGDQPQHF. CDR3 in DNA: TGTGCCAGCTCACACGACAGATGGGGTGATCAGCCCCAGCATTTT.

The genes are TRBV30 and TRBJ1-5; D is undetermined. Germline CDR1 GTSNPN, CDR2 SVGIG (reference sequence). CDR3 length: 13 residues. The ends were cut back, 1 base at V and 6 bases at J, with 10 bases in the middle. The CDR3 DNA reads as TGTGCCTGGAGTGGGGCGAGTGGTCAGCCCCAGCATTTT. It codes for CAWSGASGQPQHF.

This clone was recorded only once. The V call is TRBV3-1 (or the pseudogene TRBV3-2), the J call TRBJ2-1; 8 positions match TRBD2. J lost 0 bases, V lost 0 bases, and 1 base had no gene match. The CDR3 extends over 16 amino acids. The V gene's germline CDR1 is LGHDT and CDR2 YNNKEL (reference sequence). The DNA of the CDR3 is TGTGCCAGCAGCCAAGACAGCGGGAGCTCCTACAATGAGCAGTTCTTC. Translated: CASSQDSGSSYNEQFF.

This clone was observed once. This CDR3 reads CASSLESLGADQPQHF. In DNA form, the CDR3 reads TGTGCCAGCAGCTTAGAGTCTTTGGGGGCCGATCAGCCCCAGCATTTT. The chain joins TRBV7-8 to TRBJ1-5; D is perhaps TRBD1 (6 bases). Deletions cut 1 base from V and 5 bases from J, with 15 bases between. The germline gives CDR1 SGHVS, CDR2 FQNEAQ. CDR3 length: 16 amino acids.

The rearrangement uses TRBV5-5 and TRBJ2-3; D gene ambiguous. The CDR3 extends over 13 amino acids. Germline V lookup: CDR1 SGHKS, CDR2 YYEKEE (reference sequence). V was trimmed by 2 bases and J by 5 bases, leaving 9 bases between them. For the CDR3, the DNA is TGTGCCAGCAGCTTTACGGTTCGAGATACGCAGTATTTT. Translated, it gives CASSFTVRDTQYF. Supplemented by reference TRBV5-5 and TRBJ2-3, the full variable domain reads DAGVTQSPTHLIKTRGQQVTLRCSPISGHKSVSWYQQVLGQGPQFIFQYYEKEERGRGNFPDRFSARQFPNYSSELNVNALLLGDSALYLCASSFTVRDTQYFGPGTRLTVL.

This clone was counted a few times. The CDR3 here is CASSGQFNEKLFF. DNA for the CDR3: TGCGCCAGCAGCGGACAGTTTAATGAAAAACTGTTTTTT. The chain is built from TRBV5-1 and TRBJ1-4; weak D call: TRBD1 (6 bases). Looked up from germline, CDR1 is SGHRS and CDR2 is YFSETQ. CDR3 length: 13 amino acids. The V and J ends lost 4 bases and 4 bases respectively, with 8 bases between them.

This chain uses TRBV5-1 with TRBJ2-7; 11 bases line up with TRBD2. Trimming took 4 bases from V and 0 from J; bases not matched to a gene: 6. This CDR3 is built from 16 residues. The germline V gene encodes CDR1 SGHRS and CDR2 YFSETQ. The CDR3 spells CASSMTSGTHSYEQYF. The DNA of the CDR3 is TGCGCCAGCAGCATGACTAGCGGGACACACTCCTACGAGCAGTACTTC.

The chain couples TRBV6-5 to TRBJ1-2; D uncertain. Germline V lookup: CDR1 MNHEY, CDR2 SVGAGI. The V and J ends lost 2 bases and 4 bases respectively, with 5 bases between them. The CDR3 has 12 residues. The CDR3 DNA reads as TGTGCCAGCAGTTACCGAGGCTATGGCTACACCTTC. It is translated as CASSYRGYGYTF.

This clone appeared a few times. CDR3: CATSVLTGELFF. Written as DNA, the CDR3 is TGTGCCACCAGTGTTCTGACCGGGGAGCTGTTTTTT. The J gene is TRBJ2-2, the V gene TRBV24-1; D is uncertain. The V end was cut by 5 bases, the J end by 5 bases, with 5 bases between. The CDR3 covers 12 residues. From germline, CDR1 is KGHDR and CDR2 SFDVKD.

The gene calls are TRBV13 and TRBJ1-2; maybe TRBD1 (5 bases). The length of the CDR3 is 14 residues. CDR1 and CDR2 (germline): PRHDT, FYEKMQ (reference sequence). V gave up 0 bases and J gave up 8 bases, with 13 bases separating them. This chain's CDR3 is CASSLGVQGRGYTF. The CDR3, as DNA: TGTGCCAGCAGCTTAGGCGTCCAGGGTAGGGGCTACACCTTC.

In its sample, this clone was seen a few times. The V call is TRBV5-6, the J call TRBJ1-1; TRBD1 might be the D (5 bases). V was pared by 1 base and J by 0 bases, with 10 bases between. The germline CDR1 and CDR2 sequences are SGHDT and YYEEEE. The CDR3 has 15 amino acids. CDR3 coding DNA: TGTGCCAGCAGCTTGTATGCAGGGATGAACACTGAAGCTTTCTTT. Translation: CASSLYAGMNTEAFF. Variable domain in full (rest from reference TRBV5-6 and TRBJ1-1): DAGVTQSPTHLIKTRGQQVTLRCSPKSGHDTVSWYQQALGQGPQFIFQYYEEEERQRGNFPDRFSGHQFPNYSSELNVNALLLGDSALYLCASSLYAGMNTEAFFGQGTRLTVV.

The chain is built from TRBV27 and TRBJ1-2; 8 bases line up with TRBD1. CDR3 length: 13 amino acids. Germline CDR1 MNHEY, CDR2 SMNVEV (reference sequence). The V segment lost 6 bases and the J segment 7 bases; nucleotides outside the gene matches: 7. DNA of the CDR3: TGTGCCAGCAGGCCGACAGGGGAGGGTGGCTACACCTTC. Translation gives CASRPTGEGGYTF.

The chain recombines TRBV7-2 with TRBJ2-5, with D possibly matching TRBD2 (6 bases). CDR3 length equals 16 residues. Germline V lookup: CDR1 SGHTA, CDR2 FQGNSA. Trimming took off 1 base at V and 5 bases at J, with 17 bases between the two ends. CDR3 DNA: TGTGCCAGCAGCTTAGATCCGGGGCGGAGGGAGGAGACCCAGTACTTC. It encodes CASSLDPGRREETQYF.

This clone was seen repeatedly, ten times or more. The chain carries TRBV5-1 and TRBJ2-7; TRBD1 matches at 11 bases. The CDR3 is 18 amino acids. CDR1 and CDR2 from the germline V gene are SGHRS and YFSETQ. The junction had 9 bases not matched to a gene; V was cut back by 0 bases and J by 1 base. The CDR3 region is CASSLGDPGQGGSYEQYF. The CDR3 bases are TGCGCCAGCAGCTTGGGGGACCCGGGACAGGGGGGTTCCTACGAGCAGTACTTC.

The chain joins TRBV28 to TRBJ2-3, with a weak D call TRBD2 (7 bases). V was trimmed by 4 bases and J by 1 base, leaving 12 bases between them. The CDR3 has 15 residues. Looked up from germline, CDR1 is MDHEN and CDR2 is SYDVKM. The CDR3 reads CASSSTGRGTDTQYF. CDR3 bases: TGTGCCAGCAGTTCAACAGGGAGGGGCACAGATACGCAGTATTTT.

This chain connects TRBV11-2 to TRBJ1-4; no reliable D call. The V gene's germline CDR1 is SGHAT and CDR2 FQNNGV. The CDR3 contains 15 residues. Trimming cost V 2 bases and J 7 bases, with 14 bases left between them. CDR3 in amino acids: CASSLMSQSGEKLFF. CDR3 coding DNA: TGTGCCAGCAGCTTAATGAGTCAATCGGGTGAAAAACTGTTTTTT.

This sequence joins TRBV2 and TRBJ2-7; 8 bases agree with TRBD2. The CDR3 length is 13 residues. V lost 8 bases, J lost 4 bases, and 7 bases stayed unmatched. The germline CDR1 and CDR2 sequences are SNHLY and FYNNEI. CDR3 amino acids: CASGREVTYEQYF. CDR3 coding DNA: TGTGCCAGCGGGCGGGAGGTCACTTACGAGCAGTACTTC.

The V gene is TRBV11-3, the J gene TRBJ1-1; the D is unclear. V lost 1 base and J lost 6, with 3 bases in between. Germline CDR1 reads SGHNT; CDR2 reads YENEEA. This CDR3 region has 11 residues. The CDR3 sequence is CASSLGAEAFF. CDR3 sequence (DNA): TGTGCCAGCAGCTTAGGAGCTGAAGCTTTCTTT.

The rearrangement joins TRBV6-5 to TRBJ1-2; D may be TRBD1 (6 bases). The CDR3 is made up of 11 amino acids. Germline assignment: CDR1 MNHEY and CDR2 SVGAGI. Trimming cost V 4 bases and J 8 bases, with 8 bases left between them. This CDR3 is CASSSGVGYTF. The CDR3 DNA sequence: TGTGCCAGCAGTTCAGGGGTAGGCTACACCTTC.

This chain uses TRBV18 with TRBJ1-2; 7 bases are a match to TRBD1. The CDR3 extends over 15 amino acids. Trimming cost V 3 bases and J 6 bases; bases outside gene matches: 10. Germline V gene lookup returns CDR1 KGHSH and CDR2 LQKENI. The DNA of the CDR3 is TGTGCCAGCTCACCCTATACAGGGGCGGAAAATGGCTACACCTTC. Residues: CASSPYTGAENGYTF.

CDR3 loop: CARREGNSYEQYF. DNA of the CDR3: TGTGCCAGAAGGGAGGGAAACTCCTACGAGCAGTACTTC. The genes are TRBV19 and TRBJ2-7; TRBD2 aligns across 7 bases. CDR1 is LNHDA and CDR2 is SQIVND in the germline V gene (reference sequence). The CDR3 loop spans 13 amino acids. J gave up 0 bases and V 9 bases, and 5 bases lay outside the gene matches.